The 26 T cell receptor beta chains listed next were all sequenced from one sample in a study of blood T cell repertoires in COVID-19. Generated by immunoSEQ multiplex PCR, the TCRdb table keeps only in-frame clones and is missing some. The sample has over 90,000 clones, around four fifths seen once. The specimen sequenced was peripheral blood. These receptors were obtained from a man aged 60 to 75 with active or convalescent COVID-19.

This clone turned up a few times. CDR3 coding DNA: TGTGCCAGCAGCTTAGCGGCAGGAATTGAAAAACTGTTTTTT. It is translated as CASSLAAGIEKLFF. The V gene is TRBV7-8, the J gene TRBJ1-4; no clear D gene. V lost 0 bases and J lost 7, with 9 bases in between. Per germline, CDR1 SGHVS and CDR2 FQNEAQ. This CDR3 comprises 14 residues.

CDR3 DNA sequence: TGTGCCAGCAGTTTGGACGGACATAGCAATCAGCCCCAGCATTTT. It translates to CASSLDGHSNQPQHF. V usage is TRBV6-5 and J usage is TRBJ1-5; perhaps TRBD1 as D (5 bases). The CDR3 covers 15 residues. Germline loops: CDR1 MNHEY, CDR2 SVGAGI. Trimming took off 4 bases at V and 0 bases at J, with 10 bases between the two ends.

The CDR3 DNA reads as TGTGCCAGCAGCCAAGTTAGGGGCTCTGGAAACACCATATATTTT. Translation: CASSQVRGSGNTIYF. V gene TRBV3-1 (or the pseudogene TRBV3-2) combines with J gene TRBJ1-3, with D possibly being TRBD1 (5 bases). The V gene lost 1 base and the J gene lost 0 bases, with 7 bases spanning the gap. Germline V gene lookup returns CDR1 LGHDT and CDR2 YNNKEL (reference sequence). This CDR3 has 15 amino acids.

The gene calls are TRBV24-1 and TRBJ2-2; D uncertain. Trimming pared 7 bases from V and 3 bases from J, leaving 11 bases between. The CDR3 sequence is 14 residues long. Per the germline V gene, CDR1 is KGHDR and CDR2 is SFDVKD. The CDR3 sequence is CATRPNRDTGELFF. CDR3 DNA sequence: TGTGCCACCAGGCCGAATCGGGACACCGGGGAGCTGTTTTTT.

This clone has only a few counts. The rearrangement joins TRBV7-9 to TRBJ1-4; TRBD1 matches at 7 bases. J was trimmed by 7 bases and V by 5 bases; bases with no gene match: 7. The CDR3 loop spans 14 amino acids. Looked up from germline, CDR1 is SEHNR and CDR2 is FQNEAQ (reference sequence). The CDR3 DNA sequence: TGTGCCAGCAGCCCCGGGACAGTTAGTGAAAAACTGTTTTTT. Residues: CASSPGTVSEKLFF.

The genes are TRBV15 and TRBJ2-5, with 8 positions matching TRBD1. The V gene's germline CDR1 is LNHNV and CDR2 YYDKDF (reference sequence). CDR3 length: 16 residues. Trimming took 1 base from V and 5 from J; bases not matched to a gene: 9. The CDR3 region is CATSRGQGARGETQYF. The DNA of the CDR3 is TGTGCCACCAGCAGAGGGCAGGGGGCAAGGGGGGAGACCCAGTACTTC.

This clone was seen only a few times. The chain recombines TRBV4-3 with TRBJ2-2, with a possible D match to TRBD1 (6 bases). Trimming shortened V by 1 base and J by 1 base, and 10 bases separated the two germline ends. Germline V CDR1 and CDR2: LGHNA, YSLEER. The CDR3 is 16 amino acids. This CDR3 reads CASSQVPGENTGELFF. DNA for the CDR3: TGCGCCAGCAGCCAAGTCCCAGGGGAGAACACCGGGGAGCTGTTTTTT.

This clone was counted a few times. The rearrangement joins TRBV28 to TRBJ1-5, with 9 bases fitting TRBD1. The CDR3 covers 15 residues. Germline V lookup: CDR1 MDHEN, CDR2 SYDVKM. Trimming removed 11 bases from V and 2 bases from J; junction bases left unmatched: 10. The CDR3 sequence: CASNDRGDGNQPQHF. In DNA form, the CDR3 reads TGTGCCTCGAACGACAGGGGGGATGGCAATCAGCCCCAGCATTTT. Full variable domain (missing parts from reference TRBV28 and TRBJ1-5): DVKVTQSSRYLVKRTGEKVFLECVQDMDHENMFWYRQDPGLGLRLIYFSYDVKMKEKGDIPEGYSVSREKKERFSLILESASTNQTSMYLCASNDRGDGNQPQHFGDGTRLSIL.

CDR3 bases: TGTGCCAGCAGTAGACAAAGGGACAGGTCCAAAAACATTCAGTACTTC. Translation gives CASSRQRDRSKNIQYF. The chain is built from TRBV7-8 and TRBJ2-4, with 8 bases identical to TRBD1. Germline CDR1 SGHVS, CDR2 FQNEAQ. V gave up 6 bases and J gave up 2 bases; unmatched junction bases: 9. CDR3 length: 16 residues.

This clone came up once. The chain uses TRBV19 and TRBJ2-3; 8 bases map to TRBD2. Germline V CDR1 and CDR2: LNHDA, SQIVND (reference sequence). V was clipped by 5 bases and J by 0 bases; unmatched bases: 4. The CDR3 length is 15 residues. The CDR3 nucleotides are TGTGCCAGTAGTGACACTAGCGGAAGCACAGATACGCAGTATTTT. Translating gives CASSDTSGSTDTQYF.

V and J are TRBV7-9 and TRBJ2-3, with D uncertain. This CDR3 spans 14 amino acids. Germline V CDR1 and CDR2: SEHNR, FQNEAQ (reference sequence). Trimming left V 2 bases short and J 4 bases short, with 10 bases between. The CDR3 DNA sequence: TGTGCCAGCAGCTTATTAGAAATGGCAGATACGCAGTATTTT. Translated: CASSLLEMADTQYF.

This clone showed up just a few times. This sequence joins TRBV5-1 and TRBJ1-1; tentatively, D is TRBD1 (5 bases). With 0 bases removed from V and 1 base from J, the gap between germline ends came to 7 bases. CDR3 size: 14 residues. Germline assignment: CDR1 SGHRS and CDR2 YFSETQ. The CDR3 reads CASSLDGQNTEAFF. The CDR3 nucleotides read TGCGCCAGCAGCTTGGATGGACAGAACACTGAAGCTTTCTTT. The complete variable domain, with remaining parts taken from reference TRBV5-1 and TRBJ1-1, reads KAGVTQTPRYLIKTRGQQVTLSCSPISGHRSVSWYQQTPGQGLQFLFEYFSETQRNKGNFPGRFSGRQFSNSRSEMNVSTLELGDSALYLCASSLDGQNTEAFFGQGTRLTVV.

The sample holds one count of this clone. J is TRBJ1-5 and V is TRBV11-2; the D is unclear. Germline V gives CDR1 SGHAT, CDR2 FQNNGV. V lost 3 bases and J lost 7, with 19 bases in between. The length of the CDR3 is 16 residues. The CDR3 DNA is TGTGCCAGCAGCTTCGGGATCCCGAGAGGTGGGCAGCCCCAGCATTTT. This sequence encodes CASSFGIPRGGQPQHF.

The chain employs TRBV7-6 and TRBJ2-2; D unclear. This CDR3 comprises 15 residues. The V gene's germline CDR1 is SGHVS and CDR2 FNYEAQ. The V and J ends lost 1 base and 1 base respectively, with 7 bases between them. CDR3 bases: TGTGCCAGCAGCTTAGTCCCCGGGAACACCGGGGAGCTGTTTTTT. It specifies CASSLVPGNTGELFF.

The chain carries TRBV6-5 and TRBJ1-2; 10 bases align to TRBD1. V shed 5 bases, J shed 6 bases, and the junction held 9 bases outside the gene matches. The length of the CDR3 is 15 residues. Looked up from germline, CDR1 is MNHEY and CDR2 is SVGAGI. The CDR3: CASSQTGGAMNGYTF. In DNA, the CDR3 is TGTGCCAGCAGTCAGACAGGGGGCGCGATGAATGGCTACACCTTC.

This chain joins TRBV18 and TRBJ1-2, with 7 bases that match TRBD1. The ends lost 2 bases at V and 6 bases at J; junction bases unmatched: 6. The CDR3 is 14 amino acids. Germline CDR1 KGHSH, CDR2 LQKENI. The chain's CDR3 is CASSPSRGANGYTF. The CDR3 region has the DNA TGTGCCAGCTCACCAAGCAGGGGGGCCAATGGCTACACCTTC. The whole variable domain, filled in from reference TRBV18 and TRBJ1-2, reads NAGVMQNPRHLVRRRGQEARLRCSPMKGHSHVYWYRQLPEEGLKFMVYLQKENIIDESGMPKERFSAEFPKEGPSILRIQQVVRGDSAAYFCASSPSRGANGYTFGSGTRLTVV.

The J gene is TRBJ2-7, the V gene TRBV11-2; TRBD1 is a possible D gene (6 bases). This CDR3 spans 15 amino acids. The V gene lost 5 bases and the J gene lost 3 bases, with 17 bases spanning the gap. Germline loops: CDR1 SGHAT, CDR2 FQNNGV. CDR3 DNA sequence: TGTGCCAGCAGCCCCCCGGGCAGGGGCTTCTACGAGCAGTACTTC. Protein sequence: CASSPPGRGFYEQYF.

J is TRBJ2-7 and V is TRBV6-5; perhaps TRBD2 as D (5 bases). Germline CDR1 and CDR2: MNHEY and SVGAGI. CDR3 length: 14 amino acids. Trimming removed 5 bases at V and 9 bases at J, with 20 bases between. The CDR3 sequence: CASSNRESDRPQYV. CDR3 coding DNA: TGTGCCAGCAGTAACCGGGAATCAGACCGTCCGCAGTACGTC.

This chain joins TRBV18 and TRBJ2-5; the match to TRBD2 covers 7 bases. The V segment lost 3 bases and the J segment 4 bases; nucleotides outside the gene matches: 11. This CDR3 contains 16 residues. Germline CDR1 KGHSH, CDR2 LQKENI. Here the CDR3 reads CASSPGDLGGRETQYF. The CDR3 region has the DNA TGTGCCAGCTCACCCGGAGACCTGGGAGGGCGAGAGACCCAGTACTTC.

The chain carries TRBV7-3 and TRBJ1-6; D unclear. The CDR3 covers 14 residues. V was trimmed by 2 bases and J by 7 bases, leaving 9 bases between them. Germline V gene sequence: CDR1 SGHTA, CDR2 FQGTGA. The CDR3 is CASSLGTENSPLHF. The DNA for the CDR3 is TGTGCCAGCAGCTTAGGAACAGAAAATTCACCCCTCCACTTT.

This clone was counted a single time. This rearrangement joins TRBV12-3 or TRBV12-4 to TRBJ2-4, with D unresolved. V was shortened by 6 bases and J by 0 bases, with 6 bases between the two germline ends. This CDR3 has 13 amino acids. CDR3 DNA sequence: TGTGCCAGCAGCCCATTAGCCAAAAACATTCAGTACTTC. Encoded protein: CASSPLAKNIQYF.

The V call is TRBV10-3, the J call TRBJ2-3, with 10 positions matching TRBD2. The junction had 5 bases not matched to a gene; V was cut back by 5 bases and J by 6 bases. Germline V gives CDR1 ENHRY, CDR2 SYGVKD. This CDR3 comprises 14 residues. CDR3 DNA: TGTGCCATCAGTAGCGGGAGGGCCGATGATACGCAGTATTTT. The encoded protein is CAISSGRADDTQYF.

This chain joins TRBV28 and TRBJ2-7; 12 nucleotides align to TRBD1. The V and J ends lost 6 bases and 7 bases, in that order; junction bases with no gene match: 13. There are 16 residues in the CDR3. In germline, CDR1 is MDHEN, CDR2 SYDVKM. The CDR3 sequence is CASRRPRDRGLSEQYF. CDR3 in DNA: TGTGCCAGCAGACGCCCCCGGGACAGGGGGCTGAGTGAGCAGTACTTC.

V and J are TRBV3-1 (or the pseudogene TRBV3-2) and TRBJ1-5; D ambiguous. The germline V gene encodes CDR1 LGHDT and CDR2 YNNKEL (reference sequence). The CDR3 is made up of 13 amino acids. Between the trimmed V and J ends, which lost 1 base and 5 bases, there was a span of 6 bases. The chain's CDR3 is CASSQVRDQPQHF. CDR3 DNA: TGTGCCAGCAGCCAAGTTCGGGATCAGCCCCAGCATTTT.

The chain is built from TRBV4-3 and TRBJ2-1; 10 positions match TRBD2. This CDR3 contains 16 residues. CDR1 and CDR2 from the germline V gene are LGHNA and YSLEER. V gave up 1 base and J gave up 4 bases; unmatched junction bases: 4. The CDR3 coding sequence is TGCGCCAGCAGCCAAGTCACTAGCGGGATATACAATGAGCAGTTCTTC. It translates to CASSQVTSGIYNEQFF.

The rearrangement joins TRBV11-2 to TRBJ2-5, with 8 bases matching TRBD2. The CDR3 sequence is 16 residues long. Looked up from germline, CDR1 is SGHAT and CDR2 is FQNNGV. J lost 9 bases, V lost 7 bases, and 19 bases had no gene match. The CDR3 nucleotides are TGTGCCAGCACCCCTATTAGCGGGATTGACTTAAGGTCCCAGTACTTC. Translation gives CASTPISGIDLRSQYF.